The 27 T cell receptor beta chains listed next were all sequenced from one sample in a study of cytomegalovirus exposure and HLA in healthy donors. This PCR relied on a set of 60 Vbeta primers and 13 Jbeta primers. The protocol was immunoSEQ multiplex PCR, while the TCRdb copy is restricted to in-frame clones and leaves out a portion. The sample lists some 140,000 clones, 65% to 75% occurring once. What was sequenced was PBMCs. These receptors came from a man aged 18 to 30 in good health and CMV-seronegative.

This clone was seen only a few times. V and J are TRBV19 and TRBJ1-1; D is unresolved. Trimming shortened V by 6 bases and J by 4 bases, and 6 bases separated the two germline ends. The CDR3 runs 11 residues. Germline CDR1 and CDR2: LNHDA and SQIVND (reference sequence). The CDR3 region is CASSGVTEAFF. CDR3 DNA sequence: TGTGCCAGTAGCGGGGTCACTGAAGCTTTCTTT.

This chain joins TRBV2 and TRBJ2-3; D possibly corresponds to TRBD2 (7 bases). Trimming pared 7 bases from V and 7 bases from J, leaving 21 bases between. The CDR3 is made up of 15 amino acids. Germline lookup yields CDR1 SNHLY and CDR2 FYNNEI. The CDR3 loop reads CASIRMGGAGYTQYF. For the CDR3, the DNA is TGTGCCAGCATCCGAATGGGGGGGGCAGGGTATACGCAGTATTTT.

The chain is built from TRBV5-6 and TRBJ1-5; perhaps TRBD1 as D (6 bases). This CDR3 comprises 12 residues. Germline V gene data show CDR1 as SGHDT and CDR2 as YYEEEE. The V end lost 4 bases, the J end lost 7 bases, and 9 bases lay between the germline ends. CDR3 coding DNA: TGTGCCAGCAGCGGGGGCGGGCAGCCCCAGCATTTT. Translated: CASSGGGQPQHF.

J is TRBJ2-7 and V is TRBV6-1; 8 bases match TRBD2. This CDR3 region has 14 residues. CDR1 MNHNS and CDR2 SASEGT come from the germline V gene. Unmatched junction bases numbered 6, after V lost 6 bases and J lost 2 bases. CDR3 residues: CASRRAGDTYEQYF. CDR3 nucleotide sequence: TGTGCCAGCAGGAGAGCGGGGGACACCTACGAGCAGTACTTC.

The V gene is TRBV28, the J gene TRBJ1-3; D is unresolved. V lost 6 bases and J 4 bases, leaving 7 bases between the germline ends. This CDR3 has 12 amino acids. The germline CDR1 and CDR2 sequences are MDHEN and SYDVKM. CDR3 region: CASRGAGNTIYF. The CDR3 DNA reads as TGTGCCAGCAGGGGCGCCGGAAACACCATATATTTT. The whole variable domain, remainder taken from reference TRBV28 and TRBJ1-3, is DVKVTQSSRYLVKRTGEKVFLECVQDMDHENMFWYRQDPGLGLRLIYFSYDVKMKEKGDIPEGYSVSREKKERFSLILESASTNQTSMYLCASRGAGNTIYFGEGSWLTVV.

The chain couples TRBV29-1 to TRBJ2-5; perhaps TRBD1 as D (5 bases). CDR3 size: 12 residues. V lost 6 bases and J lost 1, with 9 bases in between. CDR1 is SQVTM, CDR2 ANQGSEA, per germline. This chain's CDR3 is CSVQVGQETQYF. The CDR3 DNA reads as TGCAGCGTACAGGTTGGCCAAGAGACCCAGTACTTC.

V gene TRBV19 combines with J gene TRBJ1-5; weak D call: TRBD1 (6 bases). CDR1 is LNHDA and CDR2 is SQIVND in the germline V gene (reference sequence). CDR3 size: 16 residues. The V end was cut by 5 bases, the J end by 0 bases, with 14 bases between. CDR3 sequence reads: CASSLQGKDSNQPQHF. CDR3 bases: TGTGCCAGTAGTCTGCAGGGGAAGGATAGCAATCAGCCCCAGCATTTT.

The chain couples TRBV10-3 to TRBJ1-2, with a tentative D call TRBD1 (6 bases). Trimming cost V 10 bases and J 4 bases, with 22 bases left between them. The CDR3 extends over 15 amino acids. Looked up from germline, CDR1 is ENHRY and CDR2 is SYGVKD. The CDR3 protein is CATQMVQGGGYGYTF. Written as DNA, the CDR3 is TGTGCCACCCAGATGGTACAGGGCGGGGGCTATGGCTACACCTTC.

The chain has TRBV2 and TRBJ2-2; no clear D. Germline lookup yields CDR1 SNHLY and CDR2 FYNNEI. The CDR3 is 12 amino acids. V was trimmed by 4 bases and J by 6 bases, leaving 6 bases between them. CDR3 sequence (DNA): TGTGCCAGCAGTGCCTCTGCCGGGGAGCTGTTTTTT. Protein product: CASSASAGELFF.

The chain has TRBV11-2 and TRBJ1-1; 7 nucleotides agree with TRBD1. With V trimmed by 5 bases and J by 13 bases, 13 bases remained unmatched. This CDR3 has 13 residues. Germline V CDR1 and CDR2: SGHAT, FQNNGV. This CDR3 reads CASSPQGGLGGFF. The CDR3 coding sequence is TGTGCCAGCAGCCCCCAAGGGGGCCTTGGGGGTTTCTTT.

The chain uses TRBV4-2 and TRBJ2-1; TRBD2 might be the D (6 bases). This CDR3 comprises 15 residues. The V and J ends lost 1 base and 2 bases respectively, with 9 bases between them. The V gene's germline CDR1 is LGHNA and CDR2 YNFKEQ. CDR3 coding DNA: TGTGCCAGCAGCCAAGTAGCGGACGCCTACAATGAGCAGTTCTTC. Its translation is CASSQVADAYNEQFF.

The V gene is TRBV6-5, the J gene TRBJ1-1, with 7 bases aligning to TRBD1. V gave up 0 bases and J gave up 5 bases; unmatched junction bases: 6. Germline V gene lookup returns CDR1 MNHEY and CDR2 SVGAGI. This CDR3 has 15 residues. The CDR3 sequence is CASSYSRGRGTEAFF. The CDR3 bases are TGTGCCAGCAGTTACTCTAGGGGGCGAGGGACTGAAGCTTTCTTT.

The chain links TRBV7-6 to TRBJ2-2; D is unclear. Germline CDR1 reads SGHVS; CDR2 reads FNYEAQ. The CDR3 runs to 15 residues. Deletions cut 5 bases from V and 3 bases from J, with 13 bases between. CDR3 coding DNA: TGTGCCAGCAGCCAGCCACTCCGGGACACCGGGGAGCTGTTTTTT. This gives the protein CASSQPLRDTGELFF. The full variable domain, in which reference TRBV7-6 and TRBJ2-2 provide the parts outside the CDR3, is GAGVSQSPRYKVTKRGQDVALRCDPISGHVSLYWYRQALGQGPEFLTYFNYEAQQDKSGLPNDRFSAERPEGSISTLTIQRTEQRDSAMYRCASSQPLRDTGELFFGEGSRLTVL.

The V and J genes are TRBV7-9 and TRBJ2-1; possibly TRBD1 for D (6 bases). Germline lookup yields CDR1 SEHNR and CDR2 FQNEAQ (reference sequence). The CDR3 loop spans 14 amino acids. The germline V and J ends were trimmed by 1 base and 8 bases, with 12 bases remaining between them. CDR3 bases: TGTGCCAGCAGCTTAGTTGTCAGGGGCCATGAGCAGTTCTTC. Amino acid sequence: CASSLVVRGHEQFF.

The chain is built from TRBV7-2 and TRBJ2-1; 8 positions agree with TRBD2. CDR1 is SGHTA and CDR2 is FQGNSA in the germline V gene. This CDR3 has 16 amino acids. Trimming at V came to 0 bases and at J to 4 bases, leaving 5 bases not matched to a gene. The CDR3 here is CASSLAFSGGYNEQFF. As DNA, the CDR3 is TGTGCCAGCAGCTTAGCGTTTTCGGGGGGGTACAATGAGCAGTTCTTC.

The chain carries TRBV9 and TRBJ2-2, with D hard to call. The CDR3 length is 15 residues. The V gene lost 0 bases and the J gene lost 0 bases, with 6 bases spanning the gap. Germline V gene sequence: CDR1 SGDLS, CDR2 YYNGEE. The CDR3 DNA reads as TGTGCCAGCAGCGTAGTACAAGCGAACACCGGGGAGCTGTTTTTT. This gives the protein CASSVVQANTGELFF.

This chain joins TRBV5-1 and TRBJ2-5, with TRBD1 identical over 8 bases. The CDR3 extends over 16 amino acids. Germline assignment: CDR1 SGHRS and CDR2 YFSETQ. The junction had 8 bases not matched to a gene; V was cut back by 0 bases and J by 4 bases. CDR3 protein: CASSLALRGQTETQYF. The CDR3 DNA sequence: TGCGCCAGCAGCTTGGCCCTCAGGGGGCAGACAGAGACCCAGTACTTC.

In the case of this clone: Within the sample, other DNA sequences also encode this same CDR3. This chain joins TRBV5-4 and TRBJ2-5; 10 nucleotides line up with TRBD2. V lost 2 bases, J lost 0 bases, and 10 bases stayed unmatched. The CDR3 extends over 18 amino acids. Germline values: CDR1 SGHNT, CDR2 YYREEE (reference sequence). In DNA form, the CDR3 reads TGTGCCAGCAGCTTAGGGGCTAGCGGGGGCCAGTACCAAGAGACCCAGTACTTC. Its protein is CASSLGASGGQYQETQYF.

This rearrangement joins TRBV18 to TRBJ2-1, with a tentative D call TRBD2 (5 bases). V lost 4 bases and J lost 1, with 20 bases in between. The CDR3 length is 18 residues. Germline CDR1 and CDR2: KGHSH and LQKENI. The CDR3 nucleotides are TGTGCCAGCTCACTGACCCTCCTTCGCCCGGGATCCTACAATGAGCAGTTCTTC. This translates into CASSLTLLRPGSYNEQFF.

The V call is TRBV2, the J call TRBJ2-1, with 10 positions matching TRBD2. With 3 bases clipped from V and 3 bases from J, the junction kept 5 bases outside the gene matches. Germline CDR1 reads SNHLY; CDR2 reads FYNNEI. This CDR3 region has 16 residues. This chain's CDR3 is CASSEGGLADYNEQFF. The DNA for the CDR3 is TGTGCCAGCAGTGAGGGAGGACTAGCGGACTACAATGAGCAGTTCTTC. Using reference TRBV2 and TRBJ2-1 for the parts outside the CDR3, the full variable domain is EPEVTQTPSHQVTQMGQEVILRCVPISNHLYFYWYRQILGQKVEFLVSFYNNEISEKSEIFDDQFSVERPDGSNFTLKIRSTKLEDSAMYFCASSEGGLADYNEQFFGPGTRLTVL.

This clone was counted once. V is TRBV5-1 and J is TRBJ1-2, with D perhaps TRBD1 (6 bases). Per germline, CDR1 SGHRS and CDR2 YFSETQ. V lost 0 bases and J 4 bases, leaving 13 bases between the germline ends. The CDR3 has 15 amino acids. CDR3 nucleotide sequence: TGCGCCAGCAGCTTGGAGGGGGGGTTAGGCTATGGCTACACCTTC. This encodes CASSLEGGLGYGYTF.

The chain carries TRBV7-2 and TRBJ1-1, with D perhaps TRBD1 (5 bases). Germline CDR1 reads SGHTA; CDR2 reads FQGNSA. The CDR3 covers 15 residues. V was clipped by 5 bases and J by 3 bases, with 16 bases between them. CDR3 sequence: CASSPLAGMDTEAFF. CDR3 nucleotide sequence: TGTGCCAGCAGCCCATTGGCAGGGATGGACACTGAAGCTTTCTTT.

This clone was picked up one time. The genes are TRBV4-3 and TRBJ1-5, with unresolved D. Germline CDR1 LGHNA, CDR2 YSLEER. The CDR3 is 16 amino acids. V was shortened by 0 bases and J by 5 bases, with 14 bases between the two germline ends. The CDR3 protein is CASSQDLGLRDQPQHF. CDR3 sequence (DNA): TGCGCCAGCAGCCAAGATTTAGGACTAAGGGATCAGCCCCAGCATTTT.

V usage is TRBV28 and J usage is TRBJ2-2, with TRBD2 as a possible D gene (5 bases). The CDR3 runs 17 residues. The germline CDR1 and CDR2 sequences are MDHEN and SYDVKM. V lost 3 bases and J 6 bases, leaving 20 bases between the germline ends. CDR3 DNA: TGTGCCAGCAGTTTTTGGGGATTATCTGCGGGCCCCGGGGAGCTGTTTTTT. Its protein product is CASSFWGLSAGPGELFF.

There are a few counts of this clone. The chain employs TRBV5-1 and TRBJ1-1; 7 bases align to TRBD1. Trimming removed 5 bases from V and 5 bases from J; junction bases left unmatched: 12. Looked up from germline, CDR1 is SGHRS and CDR2 is YFSETQ. This CDR3 contains 15 residues. The CDR3 region has the DNA TGCGCCAGCAGGCAGGGGGGCGTAGGGGGAACTGAAGCTTTCTTT. Residues: CASRQGGVGGTEAFF.

V is TRBV6-1 and J is TRBJ2-3; 12 nucleotides match TRBD2. The V segment lost 0 bases and the J segment 6 bases; nucleotides outside the gene matches: 4. This CDR3 is 16 amino acids long. Germline loops: CDR1 MNHNS, CDR2 SASEGT. CDR3 nucleotide sequence: TGTGCCAGCAGTGAAGCGAGACTAGCGGGGGCGGATACGCAGTATTTT. Residues: CASSEARLAGADTQYF.

CDR3 DNA sequence: TGTGCCAGCAGTTTCGGCAGGGCTAGTGGTACGCAGTATTTT. This encodes CASSFGRASGTQYF. The chain recombines TRBV6-5 with TRBJ2-3; maybe TRBD1 (5 bases). In germline, CDR1 is MNHEY, CDR2 SVGAGI. This CDR3 has 14 residues. V dropped 4 bases and J dropped 8 bases, with 16 bases sitting between them.